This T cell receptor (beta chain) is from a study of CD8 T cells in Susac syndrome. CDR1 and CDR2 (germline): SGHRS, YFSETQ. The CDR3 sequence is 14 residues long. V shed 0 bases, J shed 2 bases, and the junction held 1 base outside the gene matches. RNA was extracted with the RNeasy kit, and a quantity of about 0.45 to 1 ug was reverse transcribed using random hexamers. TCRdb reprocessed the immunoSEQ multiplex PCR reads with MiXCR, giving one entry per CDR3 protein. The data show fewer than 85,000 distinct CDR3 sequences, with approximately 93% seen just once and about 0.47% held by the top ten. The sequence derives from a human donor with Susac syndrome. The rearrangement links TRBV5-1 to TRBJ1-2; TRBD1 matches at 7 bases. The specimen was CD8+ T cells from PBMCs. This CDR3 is CASSLEQGNYGYTF. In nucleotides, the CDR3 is TGCGCCAGCAGCTTGGAACAGGGGAACTATGGCTACACCTTC.